What follows are 13 T cell receptor beta chains derived from one specimen sequenced in a study of vaccination and CD4 T cells after COVID-19. No antigen has been identified for these receptors. As for treatment: roughly 10-day PBMC culture with coronavirus spike peptide pools or control peptides (ViraFEST assay). Cultured CD4+ T cell DNA was sequenced using the Oncomine TCR Beta short-read assay. TCRdb recomputed calls from the PCR reads with MiXCR, one row per CDR3 protein. The profile shows roughly 15,000 distinct CDR3 sequences, 60% to 70% of them singletons. Sequencing input: CD4+ T cells from blood, cultured in vitro. Every receptor here comes from a human donor who had recovered from COVID-19.

This clonotype was found a few times. The chain carries TRBV27 and TRBJ1-2; TRBD1 agrees at 7 bases. Germline V lookup: CDR1 MNHEY, CDR2 SMNVEV (reference sequence). CDR3 length: 16 amino acids. V was clipped by 5 bases and J by 5 bases; unmatched bases: 14. Written as DNA, the CDR3 is TGTGCCAGCAGTCGGGCACAGGGGCTGGGACGATATGGCTACACCTTC. Its protein product is CASSRAQGLGRYGYTF.

This clonotype was counted once. This chain joins TRBV27 and TRBJ1-2; maybe TRBD1 (5 bases). Germline V lookup: CDR1 MNHEY, CDR2 SMNVEV (reference sequence). The CDR3 contains 15 residues. V dropped 0 bases and J dropped 0 bases, with 8 bases sitting between them. CDR3 in amino acids: CASSLSTGTNYGYTF. As DNA, the CDR3 is TGTGCCAGCAGTTTATCTACAGGAACTAACTATGGCTACACCTTC.

This clonotype was counted only a few times. The chain carries TRBV11-2 and TRBJ1-2, with 9 bases matching TRBD1. There are 17 residues in the CDR3. Germline CDR1 is SGHAT and CDR2 is FQNNGV. With V trimmed by 1 base and J by 6 bases, 12 bases remained unmatched. CDR3 loop: CASSLVARGTGSHGYTF. CDR3 DNA sequence: TGTGCCAGCAGCTTAGTGGCCCGTGGGACAGGGTCCCATGGCTACACCTTC.

The rearrangement uses TRBV6-8 and TRBJ2-7, with 10 positions matching TRBD1. J was trimmed by 6 bases and V by 5 bases; bases with no gene match: 10. This CDR3 contains 15 residues. CDR1 and CDR2 from the germline V gene are MNHGY and SAAAGT. The CDR3, as DNA: TGTGCCAGCAGTACAGGGACAGGGGTGCTGCCCGAGCAGTACTTC. Its translation is CASSTGTGVLPEQYF.

This chain joins TRBV2 and TRBJ1-2, with D perhaps matching TRBD1 (5 bases). Germline CDR1 is SNHLY and CDR2 is FYNNEI. The V end was cut by 0 bases, the J end by 4 bases, with 9 bases between. This CDR3 region has 14 residues. In DNA form, the CDR3 reads TGTGCCAGCAGTGAAGCATGGGGGGGCTATGGCTACACCTTC. As protein: CASSEAWGGYGYTF. The variable domain in full, completed from reference TRBV2 and TRBJ1-2, reads EPEVTQTPSHQVTQMGQEVILRCVPISNHLYFYWYRQILGQKVEFLVSFYNNEISEKSEIFDDQFSVERPDGSNFTLKIRSTKLEDSAMYFCASSEAWGGYGYTFGSGTRLTVV.

The J gene is TRBJ1-6, the V gene TRBV9; TRBD1 matches at 9 bases. The CDR3 has 14 amino acids. V was pared by 4 bases and J by 10 bases, with 6 bases of the junction left unmatched. In germline, CDR1 is SGDLS, CDR2 YYNGEE. CDR3 in DNA: TGTGCCAGCAGCTTCACGGGACAGGGATCACCCCTCCACTTT. This encodes CASSFTGQGSPLHF.

The rearrangement joins TRBV5-1 to TRBJ1-6, with a weak D call TRBD1 (6 bases). Germline V gives CDR1 SGHRS, CDR2 YFSETQ. V was cut by 0 bases and J by 7 bases, with 11 bases left in between. The CDR3 runs 15 residues. CDR3 sequence (DNA): TGCGCCAGCAGCTTGGAACGGGGGGCGAATTCACCCCTCCACTTT. Protein: CASSLERGANSPLHF.

This clonotype was observed a handful of times. The rearrangement joins TRBV6-1 to TRBJ1-5, with 9 bases that match TRBD1. Unmatched junction bases numbered 9, after V lost 3 bases and J lost 0 bases. The CDR3 has 18 amino acids. Germline CDR1 and CDR2: MNHNS and SASEGT. CDR3 in amino acids: CASSEGTGSINSNQPQHF. Here the CDR3 DNA reads TGTGCCAGCAGTGAGGGGACAGGGAGCATCAATAGCAATCAGCCCCAGCATTTT.

The genes are TRBV10-1 and TRBJ1-1; no clear D. Germline-derived CDR1 and CDR2 are WNHNN and SYGVQD (reference sequence). The V gene lost 3 bases and the J gene lost 3 bases, with 14 bases spanning the gap. CDR3 size: 15 residues. The CDR3 here is CASSDGRGSDTEAFF. In DNA, the CDR3 is TGCGCCAGCAGTGACGGAAGAGGGTCCGACACTGAAGCTTTCTTT.

V gene TRBV5-1 combines with J gene TRBJ2-5; D is ambiguous. Trimming shortened V by 4 bases and J by 1 base, and 11 bases separated the two germline ends. Per the germline V gene, CDR1 is SGHRS and CDR2 is YFSETQ. The CDR3 has 14 amino acids. The CDR3 DNA follows: TGCGCCAGCAGCCCTGTAATTCTCCAAGAGACCCAGTACTTC. Encoded protein: CASSPVILQETQYF.

This chain uses TRBV27 with TRBJ2-5; TRBD2 agrees at 7 bases. The junction had 3 bases not matched to a gene; V was cut back by 0 bases and J by 2 bases. Per germline, CDR1 MNHEY and CDR2 SMNVEV (reference sequence). The CDR3 is made up of 15 amino acids. CDR3 protein: CASSLSRDYQETQYF. The CDR3 coding sequence is TGTGCCAGCAGTTTATCCCGGGACTATCAAGAGACCCAGTACTTC.

This chain links TRBV6-1 with TRBJ2-7; 9 nucleotides align to TRBD2. The CDR3 covers 13 residues. V gave up 8 bases and J gave up 6 bases; unmatched junction bases: 8. The germline V gene has CDR1 MNHNS and CDR2 SASEGT. The CDR3 spells CASVTSGYGEQYF. CDR3 coding DNA: TGTGCCAGCGTCACTAGCGGGTATGGCGAGCAGTACTTC.

V is TRBV6-5 and J is TRBJ1-6; 7 bases map to TRBD1. The V segment lost 2 bases and the J segment 9 bases; nucleotides outside the gene matches: 4. Germline-derived CDR1 and CDR2 are MNHEY and SVGAGI. CDR3 length: 14 amino acids. Written as DNA, the CDR3 is TGTGCCAGCAGTTACGACAGGGCAGCTTCACCCCTCCACTTT. Translation gives CASSYDRAASPLHF.